This entry describes one T cell receptor beta chain. Antigen specificity is unknown. Clones were read by immunoSEQ multiplex PCR, and TCRdb kept only the in-frame ones, dropping some. This sample has about 2.1 million clones, with under 95% found just once. CD45RO-negative cells were positively selected for CCR7, leaving out terminally differentiated effector memory CD45RA+ cells. The CDR3 runs to 15 residues. CDR1 is PRHDT and CDR2 is FYEKMQ in the germline V gene (reference sequence). Trimming removed 4 bases from V and 0 bases from J; junction bases left unmatched: 3. The data were taken from a study of shared clonotypes between healthy human individuals. Study-wide results and caveats: Sampling covered nothing but blood. Tissue TCR repertoires likely differ from those found in blood. Among the subsets, naive ones generally showed larger estimated richness than memory ones.

V is TRBV13 and J is TRBJ2-5; 9 bases match TRBD2. The sample consisted of naive CD8+ T cells from PBMCs. The clonotype originates from a man aged 18 to 29 in good health. Some clones in this sample may be carry-over from other donors' samples. CDR3 sequence reads: CASSYSGSNQETQYF. In DNA, the CDR3 is TGTGCCAGCAGCTATAGCGGGAGTAACCAAGAGACCCAGTACTTC.